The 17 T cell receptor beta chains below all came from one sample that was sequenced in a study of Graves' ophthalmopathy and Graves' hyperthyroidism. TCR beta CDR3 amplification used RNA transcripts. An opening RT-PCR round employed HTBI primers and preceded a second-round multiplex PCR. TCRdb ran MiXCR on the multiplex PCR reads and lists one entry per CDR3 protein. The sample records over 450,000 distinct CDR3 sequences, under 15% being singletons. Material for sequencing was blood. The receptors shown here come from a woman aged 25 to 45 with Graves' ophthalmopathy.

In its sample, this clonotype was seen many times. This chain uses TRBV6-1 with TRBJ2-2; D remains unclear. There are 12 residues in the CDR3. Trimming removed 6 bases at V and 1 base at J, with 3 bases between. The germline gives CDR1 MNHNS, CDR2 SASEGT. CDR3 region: CASRQNTGELFF. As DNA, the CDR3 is TGTGCCAGCAGGCAGAACACCGGGGAGCTGTTTTTT.

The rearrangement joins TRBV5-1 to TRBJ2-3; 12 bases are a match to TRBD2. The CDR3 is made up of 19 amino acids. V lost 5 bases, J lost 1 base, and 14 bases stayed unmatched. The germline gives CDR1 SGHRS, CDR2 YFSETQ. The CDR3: CASSFRLASGGARTDTQYF. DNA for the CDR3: TGCGCCAGCAGTTTTCGGTTGGCTAGCGGGGGGGCCCGCACAGATACGCAGTATTTT.

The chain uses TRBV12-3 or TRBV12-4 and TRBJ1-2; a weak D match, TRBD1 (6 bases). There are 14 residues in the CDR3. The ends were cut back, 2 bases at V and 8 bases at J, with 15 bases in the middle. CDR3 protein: CASSLTRKGDGYTF. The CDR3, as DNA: TGTGCCAGCAGTTTAACGCGCAAGGGGGACGGCTACACCTTC.

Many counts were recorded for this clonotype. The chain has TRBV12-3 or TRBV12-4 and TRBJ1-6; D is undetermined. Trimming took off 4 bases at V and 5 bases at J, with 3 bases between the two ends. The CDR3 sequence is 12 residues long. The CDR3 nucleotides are TGTGCCAGCAGTTCCAATAATTCACCCCTCCACTTT. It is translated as CASSSNNSPLHF.

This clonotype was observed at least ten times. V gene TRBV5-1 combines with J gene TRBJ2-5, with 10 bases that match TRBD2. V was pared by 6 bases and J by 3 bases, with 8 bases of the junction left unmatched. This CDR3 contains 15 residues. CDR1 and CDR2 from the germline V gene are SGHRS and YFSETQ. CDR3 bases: TGCGCCAGCACACTCGGGACTAGCGTTAAAGAGACCCAGTACTTC. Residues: CASTLGTSVKETQYF.

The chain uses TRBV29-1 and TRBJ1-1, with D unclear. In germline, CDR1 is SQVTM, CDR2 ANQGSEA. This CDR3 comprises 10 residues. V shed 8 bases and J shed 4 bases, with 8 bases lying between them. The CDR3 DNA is TGCAGCTCATTCGGCACTGAAGCTTTCTTT. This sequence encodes CSSFGTEAFF.

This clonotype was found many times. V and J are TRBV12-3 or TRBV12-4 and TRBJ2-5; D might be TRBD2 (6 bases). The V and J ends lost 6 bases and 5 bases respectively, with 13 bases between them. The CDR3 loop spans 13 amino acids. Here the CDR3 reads CASRITSWETQYF. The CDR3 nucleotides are TGTGCCAGCAGGATAACTAGCTGGGAGACCCAGTACTTC.

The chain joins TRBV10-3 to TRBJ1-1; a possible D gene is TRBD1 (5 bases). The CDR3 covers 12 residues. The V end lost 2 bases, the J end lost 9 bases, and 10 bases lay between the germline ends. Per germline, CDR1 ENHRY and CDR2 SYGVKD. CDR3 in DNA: TGTGCCATCAGTGAGATGCCGGGGCAAGCTTTCTTT. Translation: CAISEMPGQAFF.

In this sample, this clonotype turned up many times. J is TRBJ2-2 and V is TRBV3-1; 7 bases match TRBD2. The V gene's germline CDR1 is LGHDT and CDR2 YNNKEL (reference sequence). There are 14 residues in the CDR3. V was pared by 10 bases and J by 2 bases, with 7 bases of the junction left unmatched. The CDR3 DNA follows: TGTGCCACCCGGCTAGCGGTCAACACCGGGGAGCTGTTTTTT. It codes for CATRLAVNTGELFF.

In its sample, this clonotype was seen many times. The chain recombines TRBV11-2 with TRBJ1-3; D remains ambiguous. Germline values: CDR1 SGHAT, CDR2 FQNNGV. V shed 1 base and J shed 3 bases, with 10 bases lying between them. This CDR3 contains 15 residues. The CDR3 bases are TGTGCCAGCAGCTTAGGTTTTGGGATTGGAAACACCATATATTTT. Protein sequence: CASSLGFGIGNTIYF.

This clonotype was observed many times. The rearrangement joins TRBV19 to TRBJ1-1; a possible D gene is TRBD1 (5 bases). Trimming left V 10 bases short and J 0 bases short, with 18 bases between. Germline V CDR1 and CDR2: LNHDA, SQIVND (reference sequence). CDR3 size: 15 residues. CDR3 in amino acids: CATKLPGLLNTEAFF. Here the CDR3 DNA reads TGTGCCACTAAATTACCGGGACTGTTGAACACTGAAGCTTTCTTT. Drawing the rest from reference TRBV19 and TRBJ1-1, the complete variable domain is DGGITQSPKYLFRKEGQNVTLSCEQNLNHDAMYWYRQDPGQGLRLIYYSQIVNDFQKGDIAEGYSVSREKKESFPLTVTSAQKNPTAFYLCATKLPGLLNTEAFFGQGTRLTVV.

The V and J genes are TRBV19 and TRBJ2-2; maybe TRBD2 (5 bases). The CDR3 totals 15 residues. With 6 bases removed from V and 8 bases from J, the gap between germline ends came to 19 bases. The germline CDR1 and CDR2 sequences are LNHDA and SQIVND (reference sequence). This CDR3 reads CASSAAPGFKGELFF. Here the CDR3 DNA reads TGTGCCAGTAGCGCTGCCCCGGGGTTCAAGGGGGAGCTGTTTTTT.

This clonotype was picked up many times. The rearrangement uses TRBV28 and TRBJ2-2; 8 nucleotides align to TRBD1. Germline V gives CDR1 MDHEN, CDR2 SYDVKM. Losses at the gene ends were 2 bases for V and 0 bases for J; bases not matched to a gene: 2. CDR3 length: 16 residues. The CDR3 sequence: CASSLRTGTNTGELFF. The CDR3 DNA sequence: TGTGCCAGCAGTTTAAGGACAGGGACGAACACCGGGGAGCTGTTTTTT.

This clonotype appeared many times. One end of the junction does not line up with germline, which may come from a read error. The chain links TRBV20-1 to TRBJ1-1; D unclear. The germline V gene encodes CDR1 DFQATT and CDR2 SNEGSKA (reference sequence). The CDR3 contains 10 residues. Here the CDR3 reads CSASESIGIF. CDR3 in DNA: TGCAGTGCTAGCGAGTCGATTGGGATCTTT.

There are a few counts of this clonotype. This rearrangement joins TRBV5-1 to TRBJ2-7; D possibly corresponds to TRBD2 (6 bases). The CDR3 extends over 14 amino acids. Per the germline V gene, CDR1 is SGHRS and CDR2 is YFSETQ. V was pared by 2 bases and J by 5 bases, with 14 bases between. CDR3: CASSFGLASDEQYF. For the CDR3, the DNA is TGCGCCAGCAGCTTTGGGCTAGCGAGCGACGAGCAGTACTTC. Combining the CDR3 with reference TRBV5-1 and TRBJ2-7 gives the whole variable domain KAGVTQTPRYLIKTRGQQVTLSCSPISGHRSVSWYQQTPGQGLQFLFEYFSETQRNKGNFPGRFSGRQFSNSRSEMNVSTLELGDSALYLCASSFGLASDEQYFGPGTRLTVT.

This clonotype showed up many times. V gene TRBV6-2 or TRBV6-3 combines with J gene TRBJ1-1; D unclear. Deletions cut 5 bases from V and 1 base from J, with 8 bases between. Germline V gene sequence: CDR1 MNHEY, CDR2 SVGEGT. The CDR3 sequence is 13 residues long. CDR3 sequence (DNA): TGTGCCAGCAGTATCGACGGGAACACTGAAGCTTTCTTT. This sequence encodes CASSIDGNTEAFF.

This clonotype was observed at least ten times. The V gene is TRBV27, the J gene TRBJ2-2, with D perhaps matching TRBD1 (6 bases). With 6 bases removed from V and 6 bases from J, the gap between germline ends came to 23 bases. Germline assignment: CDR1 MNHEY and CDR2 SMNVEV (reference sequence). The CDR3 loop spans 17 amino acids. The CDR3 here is CASRKVWNRDMAGELFF. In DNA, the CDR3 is TGTGCCAGCAGGAAAGTTTGGAACAGGGATATGGCCGGGGAGCTGTTTTTT.